The sequence of this T cell receptor (beta chain) was determined in a study of control samples from healthy donors and cancer patients. Only in-frame clones appear in the TCRdb table, and some are missing; sequencing was by immunoSEQ multiplex PCR. The table lists about 100,000 clones, about 90% of them singletons. This CDR3 region has 14 residues. Germline lookup yields CDR1 KGHSH and CDR2 LQKENI. Trimming left V 2 bases short and J 5 bases short, with 12 bases between. The V call is TRBV18, the J call TRBJ1-1; no definite D call. The receptor comes from a woman between 45 and 60 years old in good health. Sequenced input: blood. The CDR3 sequence: CASSPIPVGTEAFF. The CDR3 DNA reads as TGTGCCAGCTCACCAATTCCGGTCGGAACTGAAGCTTTCTTT.